This is a list of T cell receptor beta chains from one sample in a study of regulatory and conventional T cells in RAG deficiency. Here immunoSEQ multiplex PCR was the method, and the copy in TCRdb shows in-frame clones only, minus some. The top ten clones hold roughly 3% of a sample with 30,000 to 40,000 clones, about 80% of them seen once. These data are also associated with another study on regulatory T cells.

Material for sequencing was CD4+ effector T cells sorted from blood. These receptors all stem from a human donor in good health. The CDR3 runs from the conserved cysteine through the conserved F or W. Fields, in order: V gene, D gene, J gene, clone size, CDR3 DNA, CDR3 protein. D genes are given only for firm matches. The listing skips clone size in some rows; elsewhere it reads once, few, many or a size class.

v_call: TRBV10-3; d_call: .; j_call: TRBJ1-2; clone_size: .; cdr3_nt: TGTGCCATCACCCCGGGGGGGGCTAACTATGGCTACACCTTC; cdr3_aa: CAITPGGANYGYTF
v_call: TRBV18; d_call: .; j_call: TRBJ1-1; clone_size: .; cdr3_nt: TGTGCCAGCTCCGGAACCCGGGACACTGAAGCTTTCTTT; cdr3_aa: CASSGTRDTEAFF
v_call: TRBV18; d_call: .; j_call: TRBJ1-2; clone_size: .; cdr3_nt: TGTGCCAGCTCACCGGGCCTTTTAGGGGCTGGCTACACCTTC; cdr3_aa: CASSPGLLGAGYTF
v_call: TRBV7-3; d_call: .; j_call: TRBJ1-1; clone_size: .; cdr3_nt: TGTGCCTCTCAAGCGGGGCAGAACACTGAAGCTTTCTTT; cdr3_aa: CASQAGQNTEAFF
v_call: TRBV18; d_call: TRBD1; j_call: TRBJ1-1; clone_size: .; cdr3_nt: TGTGCCAGCTCACGATCGACAGGGGACACTGAAGCTTTCTTT; cdr3_aa: CASSRSTGDTEAFF
v_call: TRBV7-2; d_call: TRBD2; j_call: TRBJ2-5; clone_size: .; cdr3_nt: TGTGCCAGCAGCGCCAGCGGGGGTGGAGAGACCCAGTACTTC; cdr3_aa: CASSASGGGETQYF
v_call: TRBV29-1; d_call: TRBD1; j_call: TRBJ2-5; clone_size: once; cdr3_nt: TGCAGCGTTGTAGGGGGCGGCCAAGAGACCCAGTACTTC; cdr3_aa: CSVVGGGQETQYF
v_call: TRBV18; d_call: .; j_call: TRBJ2-7; clone_size: .; cdr3_nt: TGTGCCAGCTCACTCCGACATGAATCCTACGAGCAGTACTTC; cdr3_aa: CASSLRHESYEQYF
v_call: TRBV18; d_call: .; j_call: TRBJ2-7; clone_size: .; cdr3_nt: TGTGCCAGCTCATCACAGGATTCCTCCTACGAGCAGTACTTC; cdr3_aa: CASSSQDSSYEQYF
v_call: TRBV5-4; d_call: TRBD1; j_call: TRBJ1-5; clone_size: .; cdr3_nt: TGTGCCAGCAGCCAAGATGACAGGGGGAGCAATCAGCCCCAGCATTTT; cdr3_aa: CASSQDDRGSNQPQHF
v_call: TRBV5-8; d_call: TRBD1; j_call: TRBJ1-1; clone_size: .; cdr3_nt: TGTGCCAGCAGTCGGCCCGGGACAGGGGTCTCTGAAGCTTTCTTT; cdr3_aa: CASSRPGTGVSEAFF